The entry that follows covers one T cell receptor beta chain sequence. Its target is unknown. An end of the junction does not agree with germline; a read error may underlie this. Germline assignment: CDR1 MGHRA and CDR2 YSYEKL. The CDR3 length is 14 residues. This sample is drawn from a study of vaccination and CD4 T cells after COVID-19. Study details: Under 10 convalescent patients had mild and one had severe PCR-confirmed SARS-CoV-2 disease. Study-level results: Post-vaccination, and not before, a median approximately 89% of reactive clones appeared in convalescent patients.

The treatment: approximately nine-day PBMC culture with coronavirus spike peptide pools or control peptides (ViraFEST assay). The Oncomine TCR Beta short-read assay was what sequenced the DNA obtained from cultured CD4+ T cells. A single record per CDR3 protein comes from TCRdb applying MiXCR to the PCR reads. The sample consists of 20,000 to 25,000 distinct CDR3 sequences, around 40% of them appearing once. The TCR was taken from a human donor who had recovered from COVID-19. This specimen was CD4+ T cells from blood, cultured in vitro, taken before SARS-CoV-2 vaccination. This chain connects TRBV4-1 to TRBJ1-5; no clear D. CDR3 amino acids: CASSQYEGNQPQHF. CDR3 in DNA: TGCGCCAGCAGCCAATATGAGGGTAATCAGCCCCAGCACTTT.